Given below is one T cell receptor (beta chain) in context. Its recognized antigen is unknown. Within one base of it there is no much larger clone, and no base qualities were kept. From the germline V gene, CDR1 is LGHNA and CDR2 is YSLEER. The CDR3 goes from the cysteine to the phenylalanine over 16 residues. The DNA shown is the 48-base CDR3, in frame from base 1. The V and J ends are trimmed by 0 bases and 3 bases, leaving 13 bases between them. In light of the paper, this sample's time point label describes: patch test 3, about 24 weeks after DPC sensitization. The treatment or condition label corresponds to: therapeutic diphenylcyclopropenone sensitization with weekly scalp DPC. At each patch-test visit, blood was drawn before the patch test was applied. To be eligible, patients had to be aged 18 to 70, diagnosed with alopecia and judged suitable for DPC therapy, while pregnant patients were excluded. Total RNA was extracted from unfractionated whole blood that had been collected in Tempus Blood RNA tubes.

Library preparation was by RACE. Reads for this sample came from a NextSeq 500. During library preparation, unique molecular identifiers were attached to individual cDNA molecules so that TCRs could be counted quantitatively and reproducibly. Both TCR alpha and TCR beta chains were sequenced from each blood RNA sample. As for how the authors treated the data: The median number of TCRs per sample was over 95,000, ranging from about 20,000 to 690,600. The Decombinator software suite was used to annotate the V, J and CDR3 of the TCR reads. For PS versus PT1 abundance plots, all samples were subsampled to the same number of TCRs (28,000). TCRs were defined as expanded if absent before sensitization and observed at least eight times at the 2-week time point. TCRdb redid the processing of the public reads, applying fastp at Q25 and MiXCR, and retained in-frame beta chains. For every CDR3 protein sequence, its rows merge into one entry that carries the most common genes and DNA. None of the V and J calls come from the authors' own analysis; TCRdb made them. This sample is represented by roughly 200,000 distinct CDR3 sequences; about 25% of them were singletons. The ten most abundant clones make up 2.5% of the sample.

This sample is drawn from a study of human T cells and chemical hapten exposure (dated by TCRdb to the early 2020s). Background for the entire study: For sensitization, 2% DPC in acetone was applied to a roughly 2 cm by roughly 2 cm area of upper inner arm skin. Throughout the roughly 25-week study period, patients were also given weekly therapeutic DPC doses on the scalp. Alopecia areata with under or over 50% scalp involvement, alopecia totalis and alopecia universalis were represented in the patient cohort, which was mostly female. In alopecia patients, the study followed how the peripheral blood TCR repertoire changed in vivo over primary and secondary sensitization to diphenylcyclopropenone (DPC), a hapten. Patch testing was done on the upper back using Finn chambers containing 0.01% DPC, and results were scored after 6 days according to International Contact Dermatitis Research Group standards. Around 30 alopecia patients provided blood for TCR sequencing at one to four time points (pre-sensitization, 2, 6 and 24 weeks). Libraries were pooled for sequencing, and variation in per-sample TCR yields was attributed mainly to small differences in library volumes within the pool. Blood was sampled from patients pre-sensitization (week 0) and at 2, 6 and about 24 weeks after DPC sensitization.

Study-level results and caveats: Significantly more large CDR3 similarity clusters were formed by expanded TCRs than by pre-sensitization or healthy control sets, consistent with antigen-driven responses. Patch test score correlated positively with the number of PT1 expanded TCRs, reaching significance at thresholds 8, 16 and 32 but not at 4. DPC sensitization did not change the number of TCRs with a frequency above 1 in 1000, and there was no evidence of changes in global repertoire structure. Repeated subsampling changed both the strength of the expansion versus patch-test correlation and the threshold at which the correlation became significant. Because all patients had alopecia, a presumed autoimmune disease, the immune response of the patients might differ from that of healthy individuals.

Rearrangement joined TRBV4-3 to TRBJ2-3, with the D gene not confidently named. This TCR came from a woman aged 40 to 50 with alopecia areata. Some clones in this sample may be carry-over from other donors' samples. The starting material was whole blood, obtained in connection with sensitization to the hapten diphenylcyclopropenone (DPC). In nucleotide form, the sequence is TGCGCCAGCAGCCAAGATTCGGGCCTTCGGACAGATACGCAGTATTTT. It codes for CASSQDSGLRTDTQYF.